Listed here are 23 T cell receptor beta chains from one sample, sequenced in a study of beta chain features in type 1 diabetes. The whole isolated RNA underwent reverse transcription, so sequencing captured expressed TCRB transcripts. The repertoire was sequenced with immunoSEQ multiplex PCR; TCRdb's copy has only in-frame clones and lacks some. Among hundreds of thousands of clones listed, 15% to 19% were seen once. The material sequenced was naive CD4+ T cells from blood. The receptors stem from a man aged 18 to 35 in good health.

The chain employs TRBV5-1 and TRBJ1-4, with 7 bases identical to TRBD1. CDR3 length equals 15 residues. Germline trimming cut 4 bases from V and 3 bases from J; bases unmatched to any gene: 6. Per the germline V gene, CDR1 is SGHRS and CDR2 is YFSETQ. As DNA, the CDR3 is TGCGCCAGCAGCCTACAGGGGCAGGCTAATGAAAAACTGTTTTTT. Translating it yields CASSLQGQANEKLFF.

With regard to this clone: The same CDR3 also results from other DNA sequences found in this sample. V usage is TRBV7-2 and J usage is TRBJ2-7, with 8 nucleotides matching TRBD1. V was pared by 3 bases and J by 0 bases, with 4 bases of the junction left unmatched. This CDR3 is built from 15 residues. Germline CDR1 and CDR2: SGHTA and FQGNSA. CDR3 protein: CASSLTGAASYEQYF. The CDR3 nucleotides read TGTGCCAGCAGCTTGACAGGGGCCGCCTCCTACGAGCAGTACTTC.

The chain couples TRBV5-1 to TRBJ1-1; possible D gene TRBD1, 6 bases. The V end was cut by 2 bases, the J end by 3 bases, with 11 bases between. Per germline, CDR1 SGHRS and CDR2 YFSETQ. The length of the CDR3 is 14 residues. CDR3 nucleotide sequence: TGCGCCAGCAGCTTCCAGGGGCTGGACACTGAAGCTTTCTTT. It specifies CASSFQGLDTEAFF.

Only a few counts were recorded for this clone. J is TRBJ2-4 and V is TRBV7-3; 7 nucleotides agree with TRBD1. V dropped 2 bases and J dropped 0; count of bases not matched to a gene: 1. Germline CDR1 and CDR2: SGHTA and FQGTGA. The CDR3 totals 15 residues. CDR3 loop: CASSLDRAAKNIQYF. CDR3 coding DNA: TGTGCCAGCAGCTTAGACAGGGCAGCCAAAAACATTCAGTACTTC. Looking up the rest from reference TRBV7-3 and TRBJ2-4 gives the full variable domain: GAGVSQTPSNKVTEKGKYVELRCDPISGHTALYWYRQSLGQGPEFLIYFQGTGAADDSGLPNDRFFAVRPEGSVSTLKIQRTERGDSAVYLCASSLDRAAKNIQYFGAGTRLSVL.

J is TRBJ2-5 and V is TRBV7-2; D uncertain. V was cut by 1 base and J by 7 bases, with 7 bases left in between. The CDR3 runs to 12 residues. Germline V gene lookup returns CDR1 SGHTA and CDR2 FQGNSA. The CDR3: CASSLEERTQYF. DNA for the CDR3: TGTGCCAGCAGCTTAGAGGAGAGGACCCAGTACTTC.

The chain carries TRBV4-3 and TRBJ1-5; no clear D. The V gene's germline CDR1 is LGHNA and CDR2 YSLEER. V shed 0 bases and J shed 2 bases, with 8 bases lying between them. CDR3 length: 15 amino acids. For the CDR3, the DNA is TGCGCCAGCAGCCAAGATCCGGGAGGCAATCAGCCCCAGCATTTT. This sequence encodes CASSQDPGGNQPQHF.

V gene TRBV5-4 combines with J gene TRBJ1-1, with unresolved D. The ends were cut back, 0 bases at V and 0 bases at J, with 18 bases in the middle. This CDR3 has 18 amino acids. CDR1 is SGHNT, CDR2 YYREEE, per germline (reference sequence). The chain's CDR3 is CASSLAMSGGAMNTEAFF. CDR3 bases: TGTGCCAGCAGCTTGGCCATGTCAGGAGGAGCCATGAACACTGAAGCTTTCTTT.

This clone was recorded a few times. The chain employs TRBV9 and TRBJ2-7; possibly TRBD1 for D (6 bases). The CDR3 runs to 15 residues. CDR1 and CDR2 (germline): SGDLS, YYNGEE. Trimming removed 3 bases from V and 2 bases from J, with 15 bases in between. CDR3 sequence: CASSARTGRTYEQYF. DNA of the CDR3: TGTGCCAGCAGCGCTCGAACAGGGAGAACCTACGAGCAGTACTTC.

There are a few counts of this clone. J is TRBJ1-2 and V is TRBV4-2; 7 nucleotides align to TRBD1. J was trimmed by 5 bases and V by 3 bases; bases with no gene match: 6. The CDR3 consists of 14 residues. CDR1 is LGHNA and CDR2 is YNFKEQ in the germline V gene. The CDR3 is CASSQGQGEYGYTF. The CDR3 DNA follows: TGTGCCAGCAGCCAGGGGCAGGGGGAATATGGCTACACCTTC.

This clone came up a few times. The CDR3 nucleotides are TGTGCCAGCGACAGGGACGGGCTGGGAAACACCATATATTTT. Its protein is CASDRDGLGNTIYF. The chain carries TRBV25-1 and TRBJ1-3, with 7 bases identical to TRBD1. Germline V lookup: CDR1 MGHDK, CDR2 SYGVNS. The CDR3 covers 14 residues. V dropped 8 bases and J dropped 4; count of bases not matched to a gene: 8.

A few counts support this clone. The chain couples TRBV18 to TRBJ1-2, with D possibly TRBD1 on 5 matching bases. Germline V CDR1 and CDR2: KGHSH, LQKENI. Trimming cost V 5 bases and J 8 bases, with 15 bases left between them. This CDR3 is built from 13 residues. CDR3 protein: CASSSRDDQGYTF. CDR3 bases: TGTGCCAGCTCATCCCGGGACGACCAGGGCTACACCTTC.

This clone was recorded a few times. The chain has TRBV19 and TRBJ1-1; TRBD1 agrees at 7 bases. Germline lookup yields CDR1 LNHDA and CDR2 SQIVND (reference sequence). Trimming at V came to 6 bases and at J to 4 bases, leaving 8 bases not matched to a gene. There are 14 residues in the CDR3. This CDR3 is CASSPGGGVTEAFF. Written as DNA, the CDR3 is TGTGCCAGTAGCCCGGGAGGGGGCGTCACTGAAGCTTTCTTT.

This clone was seen a handful of times. The V gene is TRBV7-3, the J gene TRBJ2-2; D unclear. From germline, CDR1 is SGHTA and CDR2 FQGTGA. The length of the CDR3 is 14 residues. V lost 5 bases to trimming and J lost 5 bases, with 12 bases between them. The CDR3 region has the DNA TGTGCCAGCAGCAATAAGGCCCTAACCGGGGAGCTGTTTTTT. It translates to CASSNKALTGELFF.

This chain links TRBV19 with TRBJ2-5; TRBD2 aligns across 9 bases. Germline CDR1 is LNHDA and CDR2 is SQIVND (reference sequence). The CDR3 consists of 16 residues. V shed 3 bases and J 4 bases; nucleotides not matched to a gene: 9. The CDR3 region is CASSIGLAGNGETQYF. In DNA form, the CDR3 reads TGTGCCAGTAGTATTGGCCTAGCGGGGAATGGAGAGACCCAGTACTTC.

This sequence joins TRBV7-2 and TRBJ2-1, with D hard to call. CDR1 and CDR2 from the germline V gene are SGHTA and FQGNSA. Trimming shortened V by 5 bases and J by 7 bases, and 15 bases separated the two germline ends. The CDR3 consists of 14 residues. CDR3 DNA sequence: TGTGCCAGCAGCAAACCGAGTTGGACGAATGAGCAGTTCTTC. Translation gives CASSKPSWTNEQFF.

V is TRBV19 and J is TRBJ2-1; no clear D gene. This CDR3 has 14 residues. Germline CDR1 reads LNHDA; CDR2 reads SQIVND (reference sequence). Trimming shortened V by 5 bases and J by 4 bases, and 12 bases separated the two germline ends. CDR3 loop: CASSLRTVYNEQFF. The CDR3 DNA reads TGTGCCAGTAGTCTTAGGACGGTTTACAATGAGCAGTTCTTC.

The rearrangement joins TRBV13 to TRBJ2-2, with 7 bases lining up with TRBD2. Germline CDR1 is PRHDT and CDR2 is FYEKMQ (reference sequence). The CDR3 has 15 amino acids. J was trimmed by 7 bases and V by 3 bases; bases with no gene match: 8. The CDR3 protein is CASSFSGTMSGELFF. In nucleotides, the CDR3 is TGTGCCAGCAGCTTCTCTGGGACTATGAGCGGGGAGCTGTTTTTT.

This clone was detected only a few times. The CDR3 here is CASSTRDTQYF. CDR3 DNA sequence: TGTGCCAGCAGCACCAGAGATACGCAGTATTTT. V is TRBV7-2 and J is TRBJ2-3, with D unresolved. Germline V CDR1 and CDR2: SGHTA, FQGNSA. V dropped 5 bases and J dropped 5 bases, with 5 bases sitting between them. CDR3 size: 11 residues. The complete variable domain, with remaining parts taken from reference TRBV7-2 and TRBJ2-3, reads GAGVSQSPSNKVTEKGKDVELRCDPISGHTALYWYRQSLGQGLEFLIYFQGNSAPDKSGLPSDRFSAERTGGSVSTLTIQRTQQEDSAVYLCASSTRDTQYFGPGTRLTVL.

V and J are TRBV7-9 and TRBJ2-2, with D hard to call. V lost 2 bases, J lost 1 base, and 8 bases lay in between. Looked up from germline, CDR1 is SEHNR and CDR2 is FQNEAQ (reference sequence). This CDR3 contains 15 residues. This chain's CDR3 is CASSLMARNTGELFF. In nucleotides, the CDR3 is TGTGCCAGCAGCTTAATGGCCCGGAACACCGGGGAGCTGTTTTTT.

This clone has just a few counts. This rearrangement joins TRBV28 to TRBJ2-1; a weak D match, TRBD1 (6 bases). The germline CDR1 and CDR2 sequences are MDHEN and SYDVKM. V was cut by 6 bases and J by 6 bases, with 18 bases left in between. The CDR3 contains 15 residues. CDR3 coding DNA: TGTGCCAGCAGCCCATCAGGGGTTGCTCTCAATGAGCAGTTCTTC. Translation gives CASSPSGVALNEQFF.

This clone was detected a few times. Other DNA sequences in the sample encode the same CDR3. The genes are TRBV7-2 and TRBJ2-1; 7 bases match TRBD1. V lost 6 bases to trimming and J lost 3 bases; unmatched junction nucleotides: 5. The CDR3 extends over 14 amino acids. CDR1 SGHTA and CDR2 FQGNSA come from the germline V gene. The CDR3 sequence is CASSPGQIYNEQFF. For the CDR3, the DNA is TGTGCCAGCAGTCCGGGACAGATCTACAATGAGCAGTTCTTC.

This clone was detected a few times. The chain carries TRBV4-2 and TRBJ2-2, with D possibly called TRBD1 or TRBD2 (6 bases each). The CDR3 contains 15 residues. Trimming removed 5 bases at V and 6 bases at J, with 16 bases between. The germline V gene has CDR1 LGHNA and CDR2 YNFKEQ. Here the CDR3 DNA reads TGTGCCAGCAGCACCACCTTAGGGGGGTCCGGGGAGCTGTTTTTT. Protein: CASSTTLGGSGELFF.

This clone was detected ten times or more. This chain connects TRBV5-6 to TRBJ2-6; 10 bases map to TRBD1. This CDR3 has 17 residues. J gave up 1 base and V 10 bases, and 11 bases lay outside the gene matches. CDR1 and CDR2 from the germline V gene are SGHDT and YYEEEE. The CDR3 DNA reads as TGTGCCTCGCTCTGGGGACAGGGGAAATCTGGGGCCAACGTCCTGACTTTC. Amino acids: CASLWGQGKSGANVLTF.